Below, 4 T cell receptor beta chains from the same sample are listed, as sequenced in a study of molecular identifiers for immune sequencing clone quantification. TCRdb reprocessed the PCR reads with MiXCR, giving one entry per CDR3 protein. The sample holds about half a million distinct CDR3 sequences, under 30% seen once. The sequencing input was naive CD8+ T cells from blood, with Jurkat cell RNA spiked in. Documented subset: FACS-sorted CD8+CD4-CCR7+CD45RA+ naive T cells. The origin of the receptors is a human donor in good health. Some libraries in this study had Jurkat cell RNA spiked in.

This clonotype has a count of ten or more. This chain uses TRBV28 with TRBJ2-7, with TRBD2 matching over 10 bases. The CDR3 extends over 15 amino acids. The V gene's germline CDR1 is MDHEN and CDR2 SYDVKM. After removal of 6 bases from V and 4 bases from J, the junction contained 9 bases not matched to a gene. The CDR3 DNA is TGTGCCAGCAGCTCCAGCGGGAGGGCTCTGTACGAGCAGTACTTC. Protein: CASSSSGRALYEQYF.

V and J are TRBV2 and TRBJ1-6; D is perhaps TRBD1 (6 bases). The CDR3 extends over 15 amino acids. The ends were cut back, 3 bases at V and 10 bases at J, with 16 bases in the middle. Germline assignment: CDR1 SNHLY and CDR2 FYNNEI. The CDR3 DNA sequence: TGTGCCAGCAGTGACGGGGGGCCAGTAAGGTCACCCCTCCACTTT. Amino acid sequence: CASSDGGPVRSPLHF.

Only a few counts were recorded for this clonotype. This sequence joins TRBV3-1 and TRBJ2-3; 9 bases are a match to TRBD1. Trimming at V came to 0 bases and at J to 3 bases, leaving 4 bases not matched to a gene. Looked up from germline, CDR1 is LGHDT and CDR2 is YNNKEL (reference sequence). The CDR3 length is 16 residues. CDR3 protein: CASSQDGTGITDTQYF. The CDR3 nucleotides are TGTGCCAGCAGCCAAGACGGGACAGGGATAACAGATACGCAGTATTTT.

A few counts support this clonotype. This chain joins TRBV19 and TRBJ2-1; D gene uncertain. This CDR3 has 12 amino acids. Trimming took off 4 bases at V and 7 bases at J, with 8 bases between the two ends. CDR1 and CDR2 from the germline V gene are LNHDA and SQIVND (reference sequence). CDR3 amino acids: CASSTGPNEQFF. DNA for the CDR3: TGTGCCAGTAGTACCGGACCTAATGAGCAGTTCTTC. Combining the CDR3 with reference TRBV19 and TRBJ2-1 gives the whole variable domain DGGITQSPKYLFRKEGQNVTLSCEQNLNHDAMYWYRQDPGQGLRLIYYSQIVNDFQKGDIAEGYSVSREKKESFPLTVTSAQKNPTAFYLCASSTGPNEQFFGPGTRLTVL.